A selection of T cell receptor beta chains follows, all from one sample in a study of T cell responses to AZD1222 COVID-19 vaccine. Some clones are missing from TCRdb's copy, which holds only in-frame ones; the method was immunoSEQ multiplex PCR. The data show approximately 170,000 clones, with approximately 92% seen just once and about 1.6% held by the top ten. This specimen was peripheral blood, taken on day 0 of AZD1222 vaccination. These receptors originate from an adult in good health. CDR3s include the opening cysteine and the closing phenylalanine or tryptophan. Fields, in order: clone size, J gene, V gene, D gene, CDR3 protein, CDR3 DNA. A D gene is named only where the DNA matches it firmly. Not every row has a clone size; where given, it reads once, few, many or a size class.

NA TRBJ1-5 TRBV27 NA CARVSRGKNQPQHF TGTGCCAGGGTCTCTAGGGGGAAAAATCAGCCCCAGCATTTT
once TRBJ2-1 TRBV19 NA CASSVIHGGRGTIVGQFF TGTGCCAGTAGCGTAATTCATGGGGGACGGGGAACAATTGTAGGGCAGTTCTTC
NA TRBJ2-3 TRBV19 NA CASTTRGRAGTDTQYF TGTGCCAGTACCACTAGGGGCAGGGCGGGCACAGATACGCAGTATTTT
NA TRBJ1-5 TRBV7-2 NA CASILLNRSSSNQPQHF TGTGCCAGCATCCTATTAAACAGGAGCTCTAGCAATCAGCCCCAGCATTTT
once TRBJ2-2 TRBV4-3 NA CASSQDWWGLDGELFF TGCGCCAGCAGCCAAGATTGGTGGGGGCTGGACGGGGAGCTGTTTTTT
NA TRBJ2-1 TRBV6-5 TRBD2 CASSWRLAGGRNEQFF TGTGCCAGCAGTTGGAGACTAGCGGGGGGGCGTAATGAGCAGTTCTTC
NA TRBJ2-2 TRBV6-2/TRBV6-3 NA CASSRPTNTGELFF TGTGCCAGCAGCAGACCTACGAACACCGGGGAGCTGTTTTTT
NA TRBJ2-6 TRBV7-3 NA CASSLTTGPLSGANVLTF TGTGCCAGCAGCTTAACGACAGGTCCCCTCTCTGGGGCCAACGTCCTGACTTTC
NA TRBJ1-4 TRBV24-1 NA CATSDLHLPCDSNEKLFF TGTGCCACCAGTGATTTGCATCTTCCTTGCGACAGTAATGAAAAACTGTTTTTT
NA TRBJ2-7 TRBV28 TRBD1 CASWDRGLFYEQYF TGTGCCAGCTGGGACAGGGGGCTATTCTACGAGCAGTACTTC